Included here is one TCR beta chain sequence, with context. Its specificity is unknown. The data were obtained in a study of cytomegalovirus exposure and HLA in healthy donors. Regarding the study as a whole: An analysis was carried out later, and it reportedly showed fewer N-insertions in an Asian-associated ancestry cluster than the approximately 700-donor mean.

The PCR had 60 Vbeta and 13 Jbeta primers. Generated by immunoSEQ multiplex PCR, the TCRdb table keeps only in-frame clones and is missing some. The sample lists 170,000 or so clones, roughly 78% seen once, with under 0.75% in the top ten. Looked up from germline, CDR1 is SGHNT and CDR2 is YYREEE (reference sequence). This CDR3 is built from 14 residues. V was trimmed by 0 bases and J by 1 base, leaving 4 bases between them. It was healthy bone marrow donors who served as donors. The chain combines TRBV5-4 with TRBJ2-2; D uncertain. The origin of this receptor is a woman between 35 and 50 years old in good health and CMV-seronegative. Sequenced input: PBMCs. CDR3 nucleotide sequence: TGTGCCAGCAGCTTGGACAGGAACACCGGGGAGCTGTTTTTT. Translating gives CASSLDRNTGELFF.